One and the same sample provided the 10 T cell receptor beta chains below, sequenced in a study of blood T cell repertoires in COVID-19 (dated by TCRdb to about 2020). Receptor amplification or capture employed the immunoSEQ multiplex PCR assay. TCRdb obtained this table from immuneACCESS and retained in-frame rearrangements with V and J assigned. These tables miss some clones; where compared with another copy, unresolved V genes account for less than half of the shortfall, and the remainder is unexplained. The table for this sample lists about 440,000 clones; about 85% of them were counted only once. Together, the top ten hold roughly 2% of the sample. Sequencing was carried out using PBMCs or T cells enriched from blood (not recorded which). Receptors originate from a woman aged 18-29 years with acute COVID-19.

CDR3 sequence: CASRLSSGTSGGPIQETQYF. In DNA, the CDR3 is TGTGCAAGTCGCCTCAGCTCCGGGACTAGCGGGGGGCCTATCCAAGAGACCCAGTACTTC. V gene TRBV12-2 combines with J gene TRBJ2-5; the table calls TRBD2, which could not be checked here. TRBV12-2 is annotated as a pseudogene. CDR3 size: 20 residues.

The V and J genes are TRBV4-1 and TRBJ1-2; weak D call: TRBD1 (6 bases). Trimming removed 1 base at V and 8 bases at J, with 29 bases between. This CDR3 has 19 residues. The V gene's germline CDR1 is MGHRA and CDR2 YSYEKL. CDR3 residues: CASSQASAKQTGLLGGYTF. The DNA of the CDR3 is TGCGCCAGCAGCCAAGCCTCAGCGAAGCAGACAGGACTCCTGGGAGGCTACACCTTC.

The genes are TRBV14 and TRBJ2-2, with TRBD2 identical over 7 bases. This CDR3 contains 14 residues. CDR1 is SGHDN and CDR2 is FVKESK in the germline V gene. V lost 4 bases and J lost 8; bases outside the gene matches: 7. This chain's CDR3 is CASSPQTSSGELFF. Written as DNA, the CDR3 is TGTGCCAGCAGCCCCCAGACTAGCTCAGGGGAGCTGTTTTTT.

This clone came up once. The chain has TRBV6-5 and TRBJ2-2, with TRBD1 matching 7 bases. V gave up 7 bases and J gave up 6 bases; unmatched junction bases: 5. This CDR3 has 13 residues. Germline V lookup: CDR1 MNHEY, CDR2 SVGAGI. The chain's CDR3 is CASTNRGSGELFF. The CDR3 bases are TGTGCCAGCACGAACAGGGGTTCCGGGGAGCTGTTTTTT.

CDR3 bases: TGCGCCAGCAGCCAAGAGGTTACTAGCCCGGGGAACAATGAGCAGTTCTTC. It yields the protein CASSQEVTSPGNNEQFF. The gene calls are TRBV4-1 and TRBJ2-1; possibly TRBD2 for D (6 bases). CDR1 and CDR2 (germline): MGHRA, YSYEKL. The V end lost 0 bases, the J end lost 5 bases, and 17 bases lay between the germline ends. The CDR3 extends over 17 amino acids.

This clone has just one count. The chain is built from TRBV4-1 and TRBJ1-6, with 8 positions matching TRBD1. The V and J ends lost 0 bases and 6 bases, in that order; junction bases with no gene match: 1. CDR1 and CDR2 (germline): MGHRA, YSYEKL. The CDR3 loop spans 15 amino acids. CDR3 in DNA: TGCGCCAGCAGCCAAGAGGGACAGGTTAATTCACCCCTCCACTTT. As protein: CASSQEGQVNSPLHF.

The chain is built from TRBV5-1 and TRBJ2-1; 10 nucleotides line up with TRBD1. The length of the CDR3 is 14 residues. CDR1 is SGHRS, CDR2 YFSETQ, per germline. V shed 5 bases and J 8 bases; nucleotides not matched to a gene: 7. The CDR3 reads CASRSGQGGHEQFF. The CDR3, as DNA: TGCGCCAGCAGAAGTGGACAGGGGGGTCATGAGCAGTTCTTC. Filled out from reference TRBV5-1 and TRBJ2-1, the complete variable domain reads KAGVTQTPRYLIKTRGQQVTLSCSPISGHRSVSWYQQTPGQGLQFLFEYFSETQRNKGNFPGRFSGRQFSNSRSEMNVSTLELGDSALYLCASRSGQGGHEQFFGPGTRLTVL.

V and J are TRBV7-9 and TRBJ2-4; 8 nucleotides agree with TRBD1. The CDR3 covers 16 residues. V shed 5 bases and J 4 bases; nucleotides not matched to a gene: 10. Germline loops: CDR1 SEHNR, CDR2 FQNEAQ (reference sequence). CDR3 sequence reads: CASSPRPGTGKNIQYF. CDR3 in DNA: TGTGCCAGCAGCCCACGCCCCGGGACAGGTAAAAACATTCAGTACTTC.

This chain uses TRBV27 with TRBJ2-3, with 11 bases lining up with TRBD2. The CDR3 runs to 17 residues. The V and J ends lost 3 bases and 5 bases, in that order; junction bases with no gene match: 10. Germline CDR1 and CDR2: MNHEY and SMNVEV (reference sequence). The CDR3 spells CASSLRLAGGGRDTQYF. CDR3 nucleotide sequence: TGTGCCAGCAGTTTGCGGCTAGCGGGGGGTGGGCGAGATACGCAGTATTTT.

This clone is a singleton in its sample. Other DNA sequences within the sample encode an identical CDR3. The V call is TRBV18, the J call TRBJ1-1; TRBD1 matches at 7 bases. J was trimmed by 0 bases and V by 2 bases; bases with no gene match: 0. CDR1 KGHSH and CDR2 LQKENI come from the germline V gene. There are 14 residues in the CDR3. CDR3 in DNA: TGTGCCAGCTCACCAGGGACAGTGAACACTGAAGCTTTCTTT. Its translation: CASSPGTVNTEAFF.